This T cell receptor beta chain was recorded in a study of neurological immune-mediated disorders. This clonotype was seen at least ten times. This CDR3 is built from 13 residues. V shed 6 bases and J shed 0 bases, with 8 bases lying between them. Germline V gives CDR1 MNHNS, CDR2 SASEGT. The cDNA was synthesized by means of template-switch 5'RACE, which was carried out with 10-nucleotide random UMIs. TCRdb processed the 5' RACE reads anew with MiXCR; each CDR3 protein has one entry. The profile covers about 120,000 distinct CDR3 sequences, with about 3.4% appearing a single time and about 1.2% taken by the ten largest.

The source of this sequence is a woman aged 30 to 39 with multiple sclerosis. The V and J genes are TRBV6-1 and TRBJ2-5; D unclear. Sequencing used PBMCs. The CDR3 region is CASRDPNQETQYF. CDR3 in DNA: TGTGCCAGCAGGGATCCGAACCAAGAGACCCAGTACTTC.